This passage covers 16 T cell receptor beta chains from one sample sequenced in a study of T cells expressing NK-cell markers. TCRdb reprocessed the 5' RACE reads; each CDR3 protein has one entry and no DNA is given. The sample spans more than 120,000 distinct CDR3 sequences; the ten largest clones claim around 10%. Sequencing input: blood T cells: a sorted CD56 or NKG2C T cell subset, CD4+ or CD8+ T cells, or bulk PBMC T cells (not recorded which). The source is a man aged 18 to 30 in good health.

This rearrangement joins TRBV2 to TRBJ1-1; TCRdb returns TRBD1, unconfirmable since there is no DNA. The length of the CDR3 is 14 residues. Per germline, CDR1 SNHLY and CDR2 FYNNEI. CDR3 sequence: CASSAGQGITEAFF. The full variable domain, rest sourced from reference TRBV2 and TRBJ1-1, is EPEVTQTPSHQVTQMGQEVILRCVPISNHLYFYWYRQILGQKVEFLVSFYNNEISEKSEIFDDQFSVERPDGSNFTLKIRSTKLEDSAMYFCASSAGQGITEAFFGQGTRLTVV.

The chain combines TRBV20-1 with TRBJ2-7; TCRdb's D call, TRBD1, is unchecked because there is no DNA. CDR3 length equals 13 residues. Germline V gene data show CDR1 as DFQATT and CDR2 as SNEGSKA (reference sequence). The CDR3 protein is CSAVPGYTYEQYF.

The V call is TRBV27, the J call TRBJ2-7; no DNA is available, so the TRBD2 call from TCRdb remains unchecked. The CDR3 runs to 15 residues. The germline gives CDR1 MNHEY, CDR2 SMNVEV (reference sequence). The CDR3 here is CASSFLLAASYEQYF.

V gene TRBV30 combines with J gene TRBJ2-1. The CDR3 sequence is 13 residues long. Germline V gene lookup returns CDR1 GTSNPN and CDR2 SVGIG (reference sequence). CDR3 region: CAWSVGQYNEQFF. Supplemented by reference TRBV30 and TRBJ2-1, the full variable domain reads SQTIHQWPATLVQPVGSPLSLECTVEGTSNPNLYWYRQAAGRGLQLLFYSVGIGQISSEVPQNLSASRPQDRQFILSSKKLLLSDSGFYLCAWSVGQYNEQFFGPGTRLTVL.

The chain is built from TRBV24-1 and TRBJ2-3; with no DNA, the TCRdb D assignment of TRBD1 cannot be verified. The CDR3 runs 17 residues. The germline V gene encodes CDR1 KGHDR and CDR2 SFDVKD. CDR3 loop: CATSDSPGGATTDTQYF.

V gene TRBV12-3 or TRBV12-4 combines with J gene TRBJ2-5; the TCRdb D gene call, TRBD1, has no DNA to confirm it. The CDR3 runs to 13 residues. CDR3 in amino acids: CASTPDGVETQYF.

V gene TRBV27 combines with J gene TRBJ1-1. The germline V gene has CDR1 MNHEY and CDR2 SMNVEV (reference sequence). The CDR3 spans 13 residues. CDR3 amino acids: CASSLSRAQEAFF.

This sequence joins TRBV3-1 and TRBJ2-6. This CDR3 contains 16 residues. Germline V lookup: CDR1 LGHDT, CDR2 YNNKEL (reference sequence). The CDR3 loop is CASSQDGMAGANVLTF.

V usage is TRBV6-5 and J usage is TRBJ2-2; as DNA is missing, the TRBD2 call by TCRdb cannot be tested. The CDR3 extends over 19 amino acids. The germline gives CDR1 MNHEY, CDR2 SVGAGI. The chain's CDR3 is CASSYSSGTSGPLAGELFF.

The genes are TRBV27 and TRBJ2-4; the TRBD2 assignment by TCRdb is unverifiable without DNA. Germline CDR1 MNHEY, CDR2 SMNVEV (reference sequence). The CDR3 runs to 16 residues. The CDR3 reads CASSLSIGGRENIQYF.

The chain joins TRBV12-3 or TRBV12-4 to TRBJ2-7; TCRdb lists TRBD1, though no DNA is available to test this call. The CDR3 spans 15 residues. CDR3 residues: CASRHREQPLYEQYF.

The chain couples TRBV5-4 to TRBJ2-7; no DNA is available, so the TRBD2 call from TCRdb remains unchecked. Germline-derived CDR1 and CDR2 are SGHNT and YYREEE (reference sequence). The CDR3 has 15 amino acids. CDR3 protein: CASSPGGRPSYEQYF.

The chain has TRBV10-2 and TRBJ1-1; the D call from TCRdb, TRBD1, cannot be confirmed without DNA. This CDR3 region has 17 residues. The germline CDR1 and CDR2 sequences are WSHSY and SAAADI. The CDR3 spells CASSESLSGGKNTEAFF.

The CDR3 reads CASSFGTSRNNEQFF. The chain employs TRBV5-4 and TRBJ2-1; TCRdb designates TRBD2, a call that cannot be tested without DNA. The V gene's germline CDR1 is SGHNT and CDR2 YYREEE (reference sequence). This CDR3 is built from 15 residues.

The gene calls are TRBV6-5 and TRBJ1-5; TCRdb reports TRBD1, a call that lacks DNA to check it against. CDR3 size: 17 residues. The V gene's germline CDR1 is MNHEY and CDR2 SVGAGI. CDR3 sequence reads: CASSYSPPRQGHQPQHF.

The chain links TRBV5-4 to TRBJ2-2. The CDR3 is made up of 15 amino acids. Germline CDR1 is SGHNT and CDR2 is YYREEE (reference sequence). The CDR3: CASSFYTTNTGELFF.